These 7 T cell receptor beta chains share one sample of origin, sequenced in a study of T cells after yellow fever vaccination. MiXCR, applied by TCRdb to the 5' RACE reads, yields one record per CDR3 protein. The sample gives around 47,000 distinct CDR3 sequences, about 6.8% of which show up once; 15% is in the top ten. The sequences come from CD8+ T cells not binding an NS4B(214-222) dextramer, sorted from PBMCs, collected 45 days after the yellow fever booster vaccination. The receptors come from a man aged 30 to 45 who received the YFV17D yellow fever vaccine.

Comments on this clonotype: This may arise from a read error, as a much more abundant clone is one base away. V usage is TRBV5-1 and J usage is TRBJ2-3, with D unclear. V lost 4 bases and J lost 4, with 4 bases in between. This CDR3 spans 11 amino acids. Per the germline V gene, CDR1 is SGHRS and CDR2 is YFSETQ. The CDR3 DNA reads TGCGCCAGCAGCCTCCCAGATACGCAGTATTTT. Its protein product is CASSLPDTQYF.

This clonotype has a count of ten or more. This chain links TRBV12-3 or TRBV12-4 with TRBJ2-7; the D gene is possibly TRBD2 (5 bases). This CDR3 has 12 amino acids. Trimming stripped 6 bases from V and 6 bases from J, with 12 bases between. This CDR3 reads CASSSTRSEQYF. Written as DNA, the CDR3 is TGTGCCAGCAGCAGTACTAGAAGCGAGCAGTACTTC.

This CDR3 reads CASSSRTLATYEQYF. The CDR3 DNA reads as TGTGCCAGCAGCTCCAGGACCCTAGCGACCTACGAGCAGTACTTC. The V call is TRBV5-4, the J call TRBJ2-7; a weak D match, TRBD2 (6 bases). This CDR3 is 15 amino acids long. Germline CDR1 is SGHNT and CDR2 is YYREEE (reference sequence). Trimming took 3 bases from V and 2 from J, leaving 15 bases between them.

There are many counts of this clonotype. The chain recombines TRBV30 with TRBJ2-1; 11 positions agree with TRBD2. The CDR3 loop spans 15 amino acids. V was clipped by 4 bases and J by 2 bases; unmatched bases: 4. CDR1 and CDR2 (germline): GTSNPN, SVGIG (reference sequence). The CDR3 nucleotides read TGTGCCTGGACCTTAGCGGGAGGGCCCTACAATGAGCAGTTCTTC. Protein product: CAWTLAGGPYNEQFF.

With respect to this clonotype: Just one base apart from a much larger clone, this may be a read error. This chain uses TRBV10-3 with TRBJ2-1; D gene uncertain. The CDR3 loop spans 12 amino acids. The germline V gene encodes CDR1 ENHRY and CDR2 SYGVKD. CDR3 sequence: CATGVSCNEQFF. Written as DNA, the CDR3 is TGTGCCACCGGAGTCTCCTGCAATGAGCAGTTCTTC.

This clonotype was detected many times. V gene TRBV28 combines with J gene TRBJ1-5; D unclear. The CDR3 contains 11 residues. The germline CDR1 and CDR2 sequences are MDHEN and SYDVKM. Trimming took off 4 bases at V and 5 bases at J, with 3 bases between the two ends. The CDR3 bases are TGTGCCAGCAGTTACGATCAGCCCCAGCATTTT. Translation: CASSYDQPQHF. Full variable domain (missing parts from reference TRBV28 and TRBJ1-5): DVKVTQSSRYLVKRTGEKVFLECVQDMDHENMFWYRQDPGLGLRLIYFSYDVKMKEKGDIPEGYSVSREKKERFSLILESASTNQTSMYLCASSYDQPQHFGDGTRLSIL.

The sample holds many counts of this clonotype. V usage is TRBV6-5 and J usage is TRBJ1-2, with D possibly TRBD1 on 5 matching bases. The CDR3 extends over 15 amino acids. Per germline, CDR1 MNHEY and CDR2 SVGAGI. V was pared by 6 bases and J by 0 bases, with 14 bases between. This CDR3 reads CASSPAPGPNYGYTF. The DNA for the CDR3 is TGTGCCAGCAGCCCAGCCCCGGGACCTAACTATGGCTACACCTTC.